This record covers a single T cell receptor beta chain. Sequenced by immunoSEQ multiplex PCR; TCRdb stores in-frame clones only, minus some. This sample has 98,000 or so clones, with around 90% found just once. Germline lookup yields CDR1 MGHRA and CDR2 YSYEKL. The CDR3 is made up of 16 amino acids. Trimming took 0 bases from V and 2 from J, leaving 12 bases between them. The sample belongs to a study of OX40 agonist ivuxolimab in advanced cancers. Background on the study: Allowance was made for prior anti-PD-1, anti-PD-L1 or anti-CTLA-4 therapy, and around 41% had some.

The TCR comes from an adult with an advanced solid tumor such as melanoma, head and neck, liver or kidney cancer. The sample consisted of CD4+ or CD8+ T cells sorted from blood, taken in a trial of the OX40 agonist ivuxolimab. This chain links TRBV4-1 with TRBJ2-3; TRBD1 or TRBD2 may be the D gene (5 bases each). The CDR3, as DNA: TGCGCCAGCAGCCAAGATGGAACGGGGACCACAGATACGCAGTATTTT. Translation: CASSQDGTGTTDTQYF.